This T cell receptor beta chain was obtained from a study of blood T cell repertoires in COVID-19. TCRdb keeps only in-frame clones here, not all; method: immunoSEQ multiplex PCR. The table includes just under 150,000 clones, 87% detected once. From germline, CDR1 is SGHTA and CDR2 FQGNSA. J gave up 1 base and V 4 bases, and 7 bases lay outside the gene matches. The CDR3 is 17 residues long. The origin of this receptor is a man in his fifties or sixties who had recovered from COVID-19. The chain employs TRBV7-2 and TRBJ2-2, with 9 positions matching TRBD1. Source material: peripheral blood. The CDR3 coding sequence is TGTGCCAGCAGCTCGAAGGGGACAGGGTGGAACACCGGGGAGCTGTTTTTT. It encodes CASSSKGTGWNTGELFF.